This T cell receptor beta chain was documented in a study of long-term antiretroviral therapy in people with HIV. Whole-study findings and limits: The study collected blood between about 2004 and 2017, possibly under older ART regimens. Post-ART samples showed increased diversity that remained below transplant donor control levels. Repertoires in HIV (unlike those of controls) had narrower CDR3 length ranges.

The immunoSEQ assay was v3.0, run at survey level. The protocol was immunoSEQ multiplex PCR, while the TCRdb copy is restricted to in-frame clones and leaves out a portion. The table includes 30,000 to 40,000 clones, 65% to 90% detected once. Concerning this clone: Its antigen is still unknown.

V was clipped by 2 bases and J by 0 bases, with 16 bases between them. The CDR3 contains 17 residues. The clonotype was recovered from a woman aged 18-35 years with HIV. J is TRBJ2-5 and V is TRBV23-1; no firm D call. TRBV23-1 qualifies as an ORF whose function is uncertain. The sample here was unsorted PBMCs, taken just before starting antiretroviral therapy. Here the CDR3 reads CASSQPGRVGHQETQYF. The CDR3 DNA follows: TGCGCCAGCAGTCAACCAGGACGGGTCGGTCACCAAGAGACCCAGTACTTC.